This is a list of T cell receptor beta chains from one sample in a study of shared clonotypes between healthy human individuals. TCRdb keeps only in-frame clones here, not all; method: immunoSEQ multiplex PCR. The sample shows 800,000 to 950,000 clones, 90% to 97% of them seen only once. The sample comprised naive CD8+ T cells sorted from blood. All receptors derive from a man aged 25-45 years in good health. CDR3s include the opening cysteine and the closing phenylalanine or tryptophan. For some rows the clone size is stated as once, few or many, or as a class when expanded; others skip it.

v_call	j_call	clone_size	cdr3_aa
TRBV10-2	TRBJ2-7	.	CASSDVGGYYEQYF
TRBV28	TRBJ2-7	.	CASSRRTITYEQYF
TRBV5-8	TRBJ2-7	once	CASSLILEDIEQYF
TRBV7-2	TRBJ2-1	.	CASSLSRNEQFF
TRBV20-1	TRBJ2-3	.	CSAAYTDTQYF
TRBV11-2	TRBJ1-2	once	CASSWAQYGYTF
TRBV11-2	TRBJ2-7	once	CASSRGTSGSYEQYF
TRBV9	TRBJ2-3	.	CASSVAGTSTDTQYF
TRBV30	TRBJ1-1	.	CAWSWYRGFTGAFF
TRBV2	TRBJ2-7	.	CASSEQRGRAYEQYF
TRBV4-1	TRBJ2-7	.	CASSQDGSGRASYEQYF
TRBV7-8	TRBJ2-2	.	CASSFPGTGTGKGGELFF
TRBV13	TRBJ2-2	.	CASSLDGSENTGELFF
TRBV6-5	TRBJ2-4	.	CASSPTLAKNIQYF
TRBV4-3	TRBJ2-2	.	CASSQDIGSIGFMAGELFF
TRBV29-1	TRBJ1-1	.	CSVESDPQRSTEAFF
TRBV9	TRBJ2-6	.	CASSGLAASSGANVLTF
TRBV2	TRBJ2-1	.	CASTRQGANEQFF
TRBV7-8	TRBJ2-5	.	CASSPLAGAYIQETQYF
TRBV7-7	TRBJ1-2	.	CASSFEGTAYGYTF
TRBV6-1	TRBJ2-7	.	CASSESWDRRYEQYF
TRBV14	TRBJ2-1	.	CASSQFGSGRYNEQFF
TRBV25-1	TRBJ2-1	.	CASKGLAGGNEQFF
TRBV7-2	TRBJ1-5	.	CASSRGNQPQHF
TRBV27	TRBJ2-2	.	CASSLTGELFF
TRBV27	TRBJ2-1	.	CASSWTGVHNEQFF
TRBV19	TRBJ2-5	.	CASSITARGAFQGIETQYF
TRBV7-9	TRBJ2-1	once	CASRASGNNEQFF
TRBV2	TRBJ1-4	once	CASRDSTSNEKLFF
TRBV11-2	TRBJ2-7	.	CASSLNARDSLIGAYEQYF
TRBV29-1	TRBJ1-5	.	CSVMDQNQPQHF
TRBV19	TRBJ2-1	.	CASSIDYGNSWAYEQFF
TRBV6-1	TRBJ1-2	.	CASSDGTGVFSTGYTF
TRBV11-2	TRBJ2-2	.	CASSGLAWGTGELFF
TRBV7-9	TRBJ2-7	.	CASSSPGTSGRASEQYF
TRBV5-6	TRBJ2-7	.	CASSTSYEQYF
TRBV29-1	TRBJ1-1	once	CSVVGPPDPALAPEAFF
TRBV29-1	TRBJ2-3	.	CSVAPRSDTQYF
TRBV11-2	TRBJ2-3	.	CASSRGLAATDTQYF
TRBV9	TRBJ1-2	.	CASSRTSYTF
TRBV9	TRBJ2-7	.	CASSVEGTSEQYF
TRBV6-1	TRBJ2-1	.	CASSETARDNLQFF
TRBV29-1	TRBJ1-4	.	CSVEGLGTNEKLFF
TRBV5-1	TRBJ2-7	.	CASSGGSYEQYF
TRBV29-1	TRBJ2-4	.	CSARTGQKKNIQYF